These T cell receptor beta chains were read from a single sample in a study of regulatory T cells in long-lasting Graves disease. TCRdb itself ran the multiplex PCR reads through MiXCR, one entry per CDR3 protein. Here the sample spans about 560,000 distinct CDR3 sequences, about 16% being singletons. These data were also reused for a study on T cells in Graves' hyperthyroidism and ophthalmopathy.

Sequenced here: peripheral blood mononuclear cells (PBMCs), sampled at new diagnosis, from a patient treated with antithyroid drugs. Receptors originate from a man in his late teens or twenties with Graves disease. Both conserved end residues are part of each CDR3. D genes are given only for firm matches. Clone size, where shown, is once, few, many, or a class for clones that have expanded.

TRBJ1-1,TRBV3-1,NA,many,TGTGCCAGCAGCCAAGAGGAACGAGCTTTCTTT,CASSQEERAFF
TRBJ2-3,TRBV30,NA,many,TGTGCCTTGTGGACAAAACACACAGATACGCAGTATTTT,CALWTKHTDTQYF
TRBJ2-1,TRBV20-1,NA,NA,TGCAGTGCTAGAGCTCGACGGACGGTCGATGAGCAGTTCTTC,CSARARRTVDEQFF
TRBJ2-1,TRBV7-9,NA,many,TGTGCCAGCAGCTCCTCGGCCGGTAGCTCCTACAATGAGCAGTTCTTC,CASSSSAGSSYNEQFF
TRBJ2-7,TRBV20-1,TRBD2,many,TGCAGTGCTAGAGGACTAGCGGGAGACTCCTACGAGCAGTACTTC,CSARGLAGDSYEQYF
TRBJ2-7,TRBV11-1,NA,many,TGTGCCAGCAGCCGAGGGGTGCTCTACGAGCAGTACTTC,CASSRGVLYEQYF
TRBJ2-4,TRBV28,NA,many,TGTGCCAGCAGGCAGGGGCTAGCCAAAAACATTCAGTACTTC,CASRQGLAKNIQYF
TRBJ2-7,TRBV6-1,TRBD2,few,TGTGCCAGCAGTCCGTCAGACCCCTTTGGACTAGCGGAGGGGGGGGTTTTGAACGAGCAGTACTTC,CASSPSDPFGLAEGGVLNEQYF
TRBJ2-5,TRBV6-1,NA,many,TGTGCCAGCAGTATAGACAAGGGCGAGACCCAGTACTTC,CASSIDKGETQYF
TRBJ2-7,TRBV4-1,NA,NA,TGCGCCAGCAGCCAGCTCAGGGGCGGGGGTTCCTACGAGCAGTACTTC,CASSQLRGGGSYEQYF
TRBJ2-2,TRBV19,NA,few,TGTGCCAGTCATCCCGAATATGGGACCGGGGAGCTGTTTTTT,CASHPEYGTGELFF
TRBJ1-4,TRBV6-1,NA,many,TGTGCCAGCAGTCGCCGGGACACGGAAAAACTGTTTTTT,CASSRRDTEKLFF
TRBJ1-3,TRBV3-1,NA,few,TGTGCCAGCAGCCACTACTCAGGATTGAGCGGCTCTGGAAACACCATATATTTT,CASSHYSGLSGSGNTIYF
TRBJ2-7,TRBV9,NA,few,TGTGCCAGCAGCGTTTCCGGCGGCAATTCCTACGAGCAGTACTTC,CASSVSGGNSYEQYF